The present entry profiles one T cell receptor (beta chain) with its context. Its antigen is not identified. CDR1 is SNHLY and CDR2 is FYNNEI in the germline V gene. This CDR3 is built from 10 residues. With 6 bases removed from V and 8 bases from J, the gap between germline ends came to 7 bases. This specimen belongs to a study of CD8+ T cells in alopecia areata. The treatment was: oral pan-JAK inhibitor, 5-10 mg twice daily. In alopecia areata patients, both lesional scalp punch biopsies and peripheral blood were collected. Study conclusions and caveats: In blood and scalp, many expanded lesional clones persisted during tofacitinib. Normal scalp showed lower clonality than lesional scalp, especially alopecia totalis/universalis.

Extraction of RNA preceded its reverse transcription into cDNA, which served as the sequencing template. Data came from immunoSEQ multiplex PCR; TCRdb stores just in-frame clones and leaves some out. Here the sample spans approximately 210,000 clones, roughly three fifths being singletons. This clonotype was obtained from a human donor with alopecia areata. The chain is built from TRBV2 and TRBJ1-2, with D hard to call. Material: CD4+ T cells sorted from blood, obtained at week 4, from a patient treated with tofacitinib. The CDR3 sequence is CASSQNGYTF. In DNA form, the CDR3 reads TGTGCCAGCAGCCAGAACGGCTACACCTTC.